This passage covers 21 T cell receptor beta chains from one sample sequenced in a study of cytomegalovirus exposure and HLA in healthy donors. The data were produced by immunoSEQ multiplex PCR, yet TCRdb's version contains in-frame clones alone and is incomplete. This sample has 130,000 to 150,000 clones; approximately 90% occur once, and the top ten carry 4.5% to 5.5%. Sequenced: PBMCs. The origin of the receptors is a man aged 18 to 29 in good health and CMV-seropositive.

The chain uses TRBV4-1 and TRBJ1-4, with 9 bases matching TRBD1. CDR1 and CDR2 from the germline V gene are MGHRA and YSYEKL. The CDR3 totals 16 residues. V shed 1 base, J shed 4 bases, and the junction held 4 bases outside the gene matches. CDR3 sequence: CASSQVPGQGNEKLFF. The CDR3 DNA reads TGCGCCAGCAGCCAAGTTCCGGGACAGGGTAATGAAAAACTGTTTTTT.

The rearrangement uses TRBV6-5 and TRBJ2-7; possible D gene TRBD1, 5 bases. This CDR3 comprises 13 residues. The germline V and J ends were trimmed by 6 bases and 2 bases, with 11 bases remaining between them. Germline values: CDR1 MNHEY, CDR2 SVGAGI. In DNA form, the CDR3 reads TGTGCCAGCAGGTTGACAGAAACCTACGAGCAGTACTTC. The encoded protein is CASRLTETYEQYF.

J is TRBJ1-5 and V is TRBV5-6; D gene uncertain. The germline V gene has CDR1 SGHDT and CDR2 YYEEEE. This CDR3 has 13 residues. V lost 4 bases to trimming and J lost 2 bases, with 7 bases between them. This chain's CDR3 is CASSPGGNQPQHF. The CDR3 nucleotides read TGTGCCAGCAGCCCCGGGGGCAATCAGCCCCAGCATTTT.

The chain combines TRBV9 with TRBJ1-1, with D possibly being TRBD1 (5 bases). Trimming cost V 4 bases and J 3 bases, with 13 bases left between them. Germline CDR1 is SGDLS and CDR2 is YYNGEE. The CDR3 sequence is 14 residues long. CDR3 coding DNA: TGTGCCAGCAGCCCACAGGCCCTGTACACTGAAGCTTTCTTT. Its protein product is CASSPQALYTEAFF.

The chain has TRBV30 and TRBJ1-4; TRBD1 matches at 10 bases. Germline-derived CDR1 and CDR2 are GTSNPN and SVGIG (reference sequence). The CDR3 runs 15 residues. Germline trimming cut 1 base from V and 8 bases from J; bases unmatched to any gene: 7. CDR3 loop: CAWSAPGQGMEKLFF. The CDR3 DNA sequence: TGTGCCTGGAGTGCGCCGGGACAGGGGATGGAAAAACTGTTTTTT. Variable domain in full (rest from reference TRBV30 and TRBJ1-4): SQTIHQWPATLVQPVGSPLSLECTVEGTSNPNLYWYRQAAGRGLQLLFYSVGIGQISSEVPQNLSASRPQDRQFILSSKKLLLSDSGFYLCAWSAPGQGMEKLFFGSGTQLSVL.

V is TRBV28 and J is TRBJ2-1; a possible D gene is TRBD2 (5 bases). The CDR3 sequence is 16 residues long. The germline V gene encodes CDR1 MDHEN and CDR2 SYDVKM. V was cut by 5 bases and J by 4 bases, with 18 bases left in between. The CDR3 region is CASSEPQVALYNEQFF. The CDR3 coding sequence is TGTGCCAGCAGTGAGCCCCAGGTAGCGCTTTACAATGAGCAGTTCTTC.

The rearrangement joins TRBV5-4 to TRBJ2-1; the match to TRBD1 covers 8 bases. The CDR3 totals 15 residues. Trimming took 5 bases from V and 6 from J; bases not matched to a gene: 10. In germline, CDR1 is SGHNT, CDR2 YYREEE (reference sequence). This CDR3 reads CASSRTGSRVNEQFF. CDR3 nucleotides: TGTGCCAGCAGTCGGACAGGGTCCCGGGTCAATGAGCAGTTCTTC.

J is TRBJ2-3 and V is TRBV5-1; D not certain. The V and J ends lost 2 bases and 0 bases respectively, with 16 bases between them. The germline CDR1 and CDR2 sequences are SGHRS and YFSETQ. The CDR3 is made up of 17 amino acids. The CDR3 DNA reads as TGCGCCAGCAGCTTTTTCCCTTCCGGAGATAGCACAGATACGCAGTATTTT. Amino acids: CASSFFPSGDSTDTQYF. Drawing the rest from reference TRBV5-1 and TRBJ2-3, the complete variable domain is KAGVTQTPRYLIKTRGQQVTLSCSPISGHRSVSWYQQTPGQGLQFLFEYFSETQRNKGNFPGRFSGRQFSNSRSEMNVSTLELGDSALYLCASSFFPSGDSTDTQYFGPGTRLTVL.

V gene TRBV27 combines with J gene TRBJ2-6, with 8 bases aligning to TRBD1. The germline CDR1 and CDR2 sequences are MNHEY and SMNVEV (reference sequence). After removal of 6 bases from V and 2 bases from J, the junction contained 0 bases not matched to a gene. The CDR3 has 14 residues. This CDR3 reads CASRDRAGANVLTF. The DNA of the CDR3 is TGTGCCAGCAGGGACAGGGCTGGGGCCAACGTCCTGACTTTC.

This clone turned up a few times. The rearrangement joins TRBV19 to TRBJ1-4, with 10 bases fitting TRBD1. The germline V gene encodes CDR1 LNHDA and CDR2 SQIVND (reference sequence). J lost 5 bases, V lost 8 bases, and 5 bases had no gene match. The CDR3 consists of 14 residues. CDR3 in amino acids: CASVDRGRNEKLFF. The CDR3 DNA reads TGTGCCAGTGTCGACAGGGGGCGGAATGAAAAACTGTTTTTT.

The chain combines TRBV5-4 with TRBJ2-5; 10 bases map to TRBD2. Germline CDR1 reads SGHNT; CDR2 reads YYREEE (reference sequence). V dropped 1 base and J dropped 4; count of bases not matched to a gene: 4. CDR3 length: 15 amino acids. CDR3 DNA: TGTGCCAGCAGCTTGATAGCGGGAGGACCAGAGACCCAGTACTTC. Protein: CASSLIAGGPETQYF.

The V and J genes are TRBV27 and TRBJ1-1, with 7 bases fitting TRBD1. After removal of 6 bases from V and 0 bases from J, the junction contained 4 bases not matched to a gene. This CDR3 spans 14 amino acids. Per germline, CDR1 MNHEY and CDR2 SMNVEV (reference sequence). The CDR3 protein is CASRSGTVNTEAFF. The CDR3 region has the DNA TGTGCCAGCAGATCCGGGACAGTGAACACTGAAGCTTTCTTT.

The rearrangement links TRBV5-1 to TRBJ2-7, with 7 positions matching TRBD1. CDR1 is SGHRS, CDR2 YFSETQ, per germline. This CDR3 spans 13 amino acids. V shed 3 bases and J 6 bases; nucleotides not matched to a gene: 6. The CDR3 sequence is CASSSRQGGEQYF. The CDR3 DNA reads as TGCGCCAGCAGCTCCCGACAGGGTGGCGAGCAGTACTTC.

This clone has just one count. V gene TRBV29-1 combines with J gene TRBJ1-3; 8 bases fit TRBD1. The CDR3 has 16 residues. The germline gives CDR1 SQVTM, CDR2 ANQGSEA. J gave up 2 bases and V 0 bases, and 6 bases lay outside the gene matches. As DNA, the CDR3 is TGCAGCGTTGAAGATCTGCAGACAGGGGCTGGAAACACCATATATTTT. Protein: CSVEDLQTGAGNTIYF.

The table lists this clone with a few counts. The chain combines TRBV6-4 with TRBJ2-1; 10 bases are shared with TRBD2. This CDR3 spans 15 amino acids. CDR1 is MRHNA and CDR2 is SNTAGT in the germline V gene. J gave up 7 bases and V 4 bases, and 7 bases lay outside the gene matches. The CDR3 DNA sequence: TGTGCCAGCAGTGGGGCTAGCGGGAGTAGTAATGAGCAGTTCTTC. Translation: CASSGASGSSNEQFF.

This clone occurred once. CDR3 protein: CASRLRNSGNTIYF. The DNA for the CDR3 is TGTGCAAGTCGCTTGCGAAACTCTGGAAACACCATATATTTT. The chain links TRBV12-2 to TRBJ1-3. TRBV12-2 is a pseudogene segment. CDR3 length: 14 amino acids.

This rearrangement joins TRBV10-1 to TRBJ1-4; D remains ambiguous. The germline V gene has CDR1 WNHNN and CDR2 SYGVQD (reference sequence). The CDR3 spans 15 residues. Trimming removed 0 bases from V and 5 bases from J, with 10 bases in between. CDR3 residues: CASSESALSNEKLFF. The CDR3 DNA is TGCGCCAGCAGTGAGTCGGCTCTCTCAAATGAAAAACTGTTTTTT.

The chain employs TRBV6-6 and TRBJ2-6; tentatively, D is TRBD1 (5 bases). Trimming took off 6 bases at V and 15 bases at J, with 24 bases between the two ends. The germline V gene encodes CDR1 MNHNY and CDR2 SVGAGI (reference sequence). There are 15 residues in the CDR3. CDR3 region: CASSLTEVGPQALTF. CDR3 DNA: TGTGCCAGCAGCTTAACAGAGGTGGGGCCACAGGCCCTGACTTTC.

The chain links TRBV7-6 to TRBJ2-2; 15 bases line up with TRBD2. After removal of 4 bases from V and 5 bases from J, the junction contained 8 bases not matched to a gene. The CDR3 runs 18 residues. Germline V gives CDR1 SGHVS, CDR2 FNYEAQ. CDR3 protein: CASSSGLAGGPGTGELFF. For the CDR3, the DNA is TGTGCCAGCAGCTCAGGACTAGCGGGAGGGCCGGGGACCGGGGAGCTGTTTTTT.

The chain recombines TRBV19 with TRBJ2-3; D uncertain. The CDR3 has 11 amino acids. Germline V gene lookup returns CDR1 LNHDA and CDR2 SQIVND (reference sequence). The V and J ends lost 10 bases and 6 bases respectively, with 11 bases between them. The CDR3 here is CATCYLDTQYF. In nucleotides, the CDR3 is TGTGCCACTTGCTACTTGGATACGCAGTATTTT.

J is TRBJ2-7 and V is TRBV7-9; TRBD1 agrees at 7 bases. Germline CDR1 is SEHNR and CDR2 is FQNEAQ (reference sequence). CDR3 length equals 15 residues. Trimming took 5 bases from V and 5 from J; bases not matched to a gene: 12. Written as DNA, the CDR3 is TGTGCCAGCAGCCCCCCCAGAGGGGGCCCCGACGAGCAGTACTTC. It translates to CASSPPRGGPDEQYF.